This is a list of T cell receptor beta chains from one sample in a study of blood T cell repertoires in COVID-19. Assay: immunoSEQ multiplex PCR; the TCRdb copy retains only in-frame clones and omits some. The sample lists 29,000 or so clones, around 91% occurring once. The sequenced material came from peripheral blood. Receptor source: a man in his sixties with acute or convalescent COVID-19. CDR3s include the opening cysteine and the closing phenylalanine or tryptophan. The D gene is left open where the match is weak. Clone size is stated in some rows and not others, as once, few, many or a class when expanded.

j_gene	abundance	v_gene	d_gene	CDR3aa	CDR3nt
TRBJ2-7	-	TRBV5-1	-	CASSLAPQISYEQYF	TGCGCCAGCAGCTTGGCCCCACAGATCTCCTACGAGCAGTACTTC
TRBJ1-2	-	TRBV6-5	TRBD1	CASSYRGPNYGYTF	TGTGCCAGCAGTTACAGGGGGCCAAACTATGGCTACACCTTC
TRBJ1-1	-	TRBV10-3	-	CAISESRTEAFF	TGTGCCATCAGTGAGTCCCGTACTGAAGCTTTCTTT
TRBJ2-7	-	TRBV4-1	TRBD1	CASSQGGGIEQYF	TGCGCCAGCAGCCAAGGAGGGGGCATCGAGCAGTACTTC
TRBJ2-1	-	TRBV27	-	CASSLGWDIYNEQFF	TGTGCCAGCAGTTTAGGTTGGGACATATACAATGAGCAGTTCTTC
TRBJ1-2	-	TRBV15	-	CATSSTGSRGYGYTF	TGTGCCACCAGCAGTACAGGGAGCAGGGGCTATGGCTACACCTTC
TRBJ1-2	-	TRBV29-1	TRBD1	CSVETGGLYGYTF	TGCAGCGTTGAGACAGGGGGCCTCTATGGCTACACCTTC
TRBJ1-1	-	TRBV12-3/TRBV12-4	-	CASSSGWAETFF	TGTGCCAGCAGCTCGGGGTGGGCGGAAACTTTCTTT
TRBJ2-2	few	TRBV5-8	-	CASSLILRAGELFF	TGTGCCAGCAGCTTGATACTGAGGGCCGGGGAGCTGTTTTTT
TRBJ1-4	-	TRBV6-5	TRBD1	CASSYQTGREKLFF	TGTGCCAGCAGTTACCAGACAGGGAGGGAAAAACTGTTTTTT
TRBJ2-7	-	TRBV4-1	-	CASSQERLADRFYEQYF	TGCGCCAGCAGCCAAGAGAGGTTAGCGGACCGTTTCTACGAGCAGTACTTC
TRBJ1-3	-	TRBV24-1	-	CATRGAGNTIYF	TGTGCCACCAGGGGAGCCGGAAACACCATATATTTT
TRBJ2-5	-	TRBV7-7	TRBD2	CASSLAGEGETQYF	TGTGCTAGCAGCTTAGCGGGGGAGGGCGAGACCCAGTACTTC
TRBJ2-1	once	TRBV9	-	CASSVGGTVYNEQFF	TGTGCCAGCAGCGTCGGCGGGACAGTATACAATGAGCAGTTCTTC
TRBJ2-7	-	TRBV2	-	CASSDRVYEQYF	TGTGCCAGCAGTGACCGGGTCTACGAGCAGTACTTC
TRBJ2-1	-	TRBV6-5	TRBD1	CASSYVQGNNEQFF	TGTGCCAGCAGTTACGTACAGGGGAACAATGAGCAGTTCTTC
TRBJ1-2	-	TRBV18	-	CASSPNSGNYGYTF	TGTGCCAGCTCACCAAATTCAGGGAACTATGGCTACACCTTC
TRBJ1-5	-	TRBV6-5	-	CASRISMLSNQPQHF	TGTGCCAGCAGAATCTCGATGCTAAGCAATCAGCCCCAGCATTTT
TRBJ1-5	-	TRBV27	-	CASSSYSFSAQHF	TGTGCCAGCAGTTCCTATTCGTTTTCGGCCCAGCATTTT
TRBJ1-2	-	TRBV5-1	TRBD1	CASRSGQGFNYGYTF	TGCGCCAGCAGGTCGGGACAGGGTTTCAACTATGGCTACACCTTC
TRBJ1-5	-	TRBV7-8	TRBD1	CASSLSTPQGANQPQHF	TGTGCCAGCAGCTTATCCACCCCGCAGGGGGCGAATCAGCCCCAGCATTTT
TRBJ1-2	once	TRBV20-1	-	CSAQEYGYTF	TGCAGTGCGCAGGAATATGGCTACACCTTC
TRBJ2-1	-	TRBV6-1	-	CASSEVGTGAQDEVF	-
TRBJ2-5	-	TRBV9	TRBD1	CASNLGQSQETQYF	TGTGCCAGCAACCTGGGACAGAGCCAAGAGACCCAGTACTTC
TRBJ1-2	-	TRBV5-4	-	CASTKGANYGYTF	TGTGCCAGCACCAAAGGAGCTAACTATGGCTACACCTTC
TRBJ2-3	-	TRBV28	TRBD2	CASSFSGRTSTDTQYF	TGTGCCAGCAGTTTCAGCGGGAGGACTAGCACAGATACGCAGTATTTT
TRBJ1-4	-	TRBV18	TRBD1	CASSGQATNEKLFF	TGTGCCAGCTCAGGACAGGCAACTAATGAAAAACTGTTTTTT
TRBJ1-1	-	TRBV19	-	CASKDTQNTEAFF	TGTGCCAGTAAGGACACCCAGAACACTGAAGCTTTCTTT
TRBJ2-5	once	TRBV6-5	TRBD1	CASSTGQGAWETQYF	TGTGCCAGCAGCACGGGACAGGGGGCTTGGGAGACCCAGTACTTC
TRBJ2-6	-	TRBV5-1	-	CAIRESSGANVLTF	TGCGCCATCCGGGAGAGCTCTGGGGCCAACGTCCTGACTTTC
TRBJ2-7	-	TRBV3-1/TRBV3-2	TRBD1	CASSYGQGAYEQYF	TGTGCCAGCAGCTATGGACAGGGGGCCTACGAGCAGTACTTC
TRBJ2-5	-	TRBV10-3	-	CAIGTMEETQYF	TGTGCCATAGGGACAATGGAAGAGACCCAGTACTTC
TRBJ2-1	-	TRBV9	TRBD2	CASSVVGTSGTEQFF	TGTGCCAGCAGCGTAGTCGGGACTAGCGGAACCGAGCAGTTCTTC
TRBJ1-1	-	TRBV5-4	TRBD1	CASSLRWNRGAEAFF	TGTGCCAGCAGCTTGCGGTGGAACAGGGGGGCTGAAGCTTTCTTT
TRBJ1-1	-	TRBV5-1	TRBD1	CASSLSWDRANTEAFF	TGCGCCAGCAGCCTTTCTTGGGACAGGGCCAACACTGAAGCTTTCTTT
TRBJ2-1	-	TRBV19	TRBD2	CASGLEQFF	TGTGCGTCGGGACTAGAGCAGTTCTTC
TRBJ2-3	once	TRBV10-1	TRBD2	CASSEGGTSGKSTDTQYF	TGCGCCAGCAGTGAAGGGGGGACTAGCGGGAAAAGCACAGATACGCAGTATTTT
TRBJ1-2	-	TRBV24-1	-	CATSDRDISMAGYTF	TGTGCCACCAGCGACAGAGACATTTCTATGGCTGGCTACACCTTC
TRBJ1-2	-	TRBV2	-	CASSETFGPPNGGGYTF	TGTGCCAGCAGTGAAACCTTCGGGCCACCCAACGGAGGTGGCTACACCTTC
TRBJ1-1	-	TRBV6-5	-	CASMRIPRNTEAFF	TGTGCCAGCATGAGAATACCGCGGAACACTGAAGCTTTCTTT
TRBJ1-1	-	TRBV2	TRBD1	CASSGDRGRGTEAFF	TGTGCCAGCAGCGGGGACAGGGGGCGGGGCACTGAAGCTTTCTTT
TRBJ2-3	few	TRBV11-2	-	CASSPSGSLGDTQYF	TGTGCCAGCAGCCCCTCGGGGTCCCTCGGAGATACGCAGTATTTT
TRBJ1-3	once	TRBV5-1	-	CASSSGVAGNTIYF	TGCGCCAGCAGCTCAGGGGTTGCAGGAAACACCATATATTTT
TRBJ1-3	-	TRBV14	-	CASSQVGRGAGNTIYF	TGTGCCAGCAGCCAAGTTGGCAGGGGAGCCGGAAACACCATATATTTT
TRBJ2-3	-	TRBV10-3	TRBD2	CAISDPGTSGTDTQYF	TGTGCCATCAGTGACCCCGGGACTAGCGGGACAGATACGCAGTATTTT